The 9 T cell receptor beta chains given below trace back to one sample, sequenced in a study of T cell responses to AZD1222 COVID-19 vaccine listed by TCRdb under 2021. Library prep was done by the immunoSEQ multiplex PCR assay. Entries here come from immuneACCESS through TCRdb and include only in-frame sequences with V and J called. Some clones fail to appear in such tables; in the studies checked, an unresolved V gene covers under half of the shortfall, and the cause of the remainder is unknown. The sample table lists 100,000 to 120,000 clones, around 81% of them with a count of one. The top ten clones comprise 3.5% to 5.5% of the sample. The sample's time point, from its label and the paper: baseline before first vaccination. The material sequenced was peripheral blood, taken on day 0 of AZD1222 vaccination. The receptors were gathered from an adult in good health.

V and J are TRBV7-8 and TRBJ2-7; D not resolved. Trimming cost V 1 base and J 1 base, with 8 bases left between them. The V gene's germline CDR1 is SGHVS and CDR2 FQNEAQ. The CDR3 consists of 14 residues. CDR3 DNA sequence: TGTGCCAGCAGCTTAGAGATTGGATCCTACGAGCAGTACTTC. Amino acid sequence: CASSLEIGSYEQYF.

The genes are TRBV7-2 and TRBJ2-7, with D possibly matching TRBD2 (6 bases). Germline loops: CDR1 SGHTA, CDR2 FQGNSA. This CDR3 has 13 residues. Trimming removed 5 bases from V and 2 bases from J, with 10 bases in between. The DNA for the CDR3 is TGTGCCAGCAGCCCTAGCGAGGCCTACGAGCAGTACTTC. Residues: CASSPSEAYEQYF.

This clone was picked up a small number of times. The V call is TRBV28, the J call TRBJ2-1; D unclear. Germline CDR1 reads MDHEN; CDR2 reads SYDVKM. V was cut by 5 bases and J by 2 bases, with 10 bases left in between. The CDR3 spans 14 residues. In DNA form, the CDR3 reads TGTGCCAGCAGTGAGGAGACGCCCTACAATGAGCAGTTCTTC. Its protein product is CASSEETPYNEQFF.

The J gene is TRBJ1-2, the V gene TRBV7-2; D is uncertain. Looked up from germline, CDR1 is SGHTA and CDR2 is FQGNSA. Between the trimmed V and J ends, which lost 3 bases and 4 bases, there was a span of 15 bases. The CDR3 loop spans 15 amino acids. The DNA of the CDR3 is TGTGCCAGCAGCTTCGAGGTTACAGCCATCTATGGCTACACCTTC. As protein: CASSFEVTAIYGYTF.

The chain combines TRBV7-2 with TRBJ2-7, with TRBD2 as a possible D gene (5 bases). CDR1 is SGHTA and CDR2 is FQGNSA in the germline V gene. V was cut by 1 base and J by 3 bases, with 13 bases left in between. The CDR3 is 15 amino acids. The CDR3 DNA reads TGTGCCAGCAGCTTAGGTACGACTATTAACTACGAGCAGTACTTC. Its protein product is CASSLGTTINYEQYF.

The rearrangement joins TRBV19 to TRBJ2-3; 12 nucleotides line up with TRBD2. CDR3 length: 16 residues. Germline CDR1 is LNHDA and CDR2 is SQIVND (reference sequence). With 5 bases clipped from V and 2 bases from J, the junction kept 5 bases outside the gene matches. DNA of the CDR3: TGTGCCAGTAGTCGGACTAGCGGGGCCCCCACAGATACGCAGTATTTT. Its protein is CASSRTSGAPTDTQYF.

In its sample, this clone was seen once. CDR3 loop: CASSKNRGGTDTQYF. The DNA of the CDR3 is TGTGCCAGCAGCAAGAACAGGGGTGGCACAGATACGCAGTATTTT. The chain links TRBV7-2 to TRBJ2-3, with 7 nucleotides matching TRBD1. Germline values: CDR1 SGHTA, CDR2 FQGNSA. The CDR3 runs 15 residues. The trim removed 5 bases at V and 1 base at J, leaving 6 bases unmatched.

V usage is TRBV5-6 and J usage is TRBJ1-5, with D uncertain. The CDR3 length is 15 residues. The ends were cut back, 0 bases at V and 2 bases at J, with 9 bases in the middle. CDR1 and CDR2 from the germline V gene are SGHDT and YYEEEE. The chain's CDR3 is CASSLVSAGNQPQHF. The CDR3 nucleotides are TGTGCCAGCAGCTTGGTCTCGGCGGGCAATCAGCCCCAGCATTTT.

This chain joins TRBV6-5 and TRBJ1-6; TRBD1 matches at 7 bases. V trimming: 6 bases; J trimming: 8 bases; junction bases outside the gene matches: 4. This CDR3 spans 13 amino acids. Germline V gene data show CDR1 as MNHEY and CDR2 as SVGAGI. The CDR3 is CASRPTGDSPLHF. CDR3 sequence (DNA): TGTGCCAGCAGGCCCACAGGGGATTCACCCCTCCACTTT.